The sample holds a few counts of the clone carrying this T cell receptor beta chain. In the authors' workflow: Estimation of nucleated cell counts was performed using reference gene primer amplification. This table comes from immunoSEQ multiplex PCR, and its TCRdb copy is limited to in-frame clones, with some not included. That table furnishes V, J and clone size, whereas the DNA furnished D and trimming. Of 8,000 or so clones listed, around 79% are singletons. Germline loops: CDR1 MDHEN, CDR2 SYDVKM. This CDR3 comprises 15 residues. The V gene lost 3 bases and the J gene lost 1 base, with 10 bases spanning the gap. This sample was taken from a study of blood T cell repertoires in COVID-19. Study at large: The United States, Italy and Spain were the sources of the acute and convalescent COVID-19 samples.

Sample: peripheral blood. The J gene is TRBJ1-5, the V gene TRBV28; D remains unclear. The receptor's source is a human donor in a cohort sampled during active COVID-19. The CDR3 coding sequence is TGTGCCAGCAGTTTTTCCAGGATAAGCAATCAGCCCCAGCATTTT. It translates to CASSFSRISNQPQHF.